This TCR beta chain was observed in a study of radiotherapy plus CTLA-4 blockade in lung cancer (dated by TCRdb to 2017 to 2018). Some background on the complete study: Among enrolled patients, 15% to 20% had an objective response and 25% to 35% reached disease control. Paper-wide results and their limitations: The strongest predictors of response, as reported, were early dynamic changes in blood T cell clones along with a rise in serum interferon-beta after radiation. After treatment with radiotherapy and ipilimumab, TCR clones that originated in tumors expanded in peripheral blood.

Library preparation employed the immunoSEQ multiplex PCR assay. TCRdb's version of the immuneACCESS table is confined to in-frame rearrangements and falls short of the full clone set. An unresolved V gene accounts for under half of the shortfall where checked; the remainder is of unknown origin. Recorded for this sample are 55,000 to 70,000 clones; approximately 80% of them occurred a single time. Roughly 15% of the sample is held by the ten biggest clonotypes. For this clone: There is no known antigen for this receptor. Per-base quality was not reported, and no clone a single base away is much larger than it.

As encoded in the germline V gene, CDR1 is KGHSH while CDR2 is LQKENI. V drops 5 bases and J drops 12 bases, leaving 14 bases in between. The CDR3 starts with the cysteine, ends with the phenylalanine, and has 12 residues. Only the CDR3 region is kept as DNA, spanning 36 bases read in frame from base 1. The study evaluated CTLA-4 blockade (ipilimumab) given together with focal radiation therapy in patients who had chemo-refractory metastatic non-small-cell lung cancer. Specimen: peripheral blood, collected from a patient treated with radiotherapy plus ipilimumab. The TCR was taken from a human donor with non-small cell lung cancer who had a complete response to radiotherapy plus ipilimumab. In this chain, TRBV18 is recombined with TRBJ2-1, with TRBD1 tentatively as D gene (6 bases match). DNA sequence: TGTGCCAGCTCATCAAACAGGGACGCGCAGTTCTTC. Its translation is CASSSNRDAQFF.